This T cell receptor delta chain was recovered during a study of gamma-delta T cells after stem cell transplantation. This clone is deemed medium-sized. This sequence may be a read error, since a much larger clone differs from it by one base. J gave up 1 base and V 3 bases, and 14 bases lay outside the gene matches. Germline V gene sequence: CDR1 GEAIGNYY, CDR2 EKD. This CDR3 is 19 amino acids long. TCRdb reanalysed the RT-PCR reads via CATT. The sample includes 1,200 or so delta-chain clones, 2% to 3% seen only once; the top ten take about a third. Sequenced sample: gamma-delta T cells. This rearrangement joins TRDV2 to TRDJ1; 12 nucleotides line up with TRDD3. The sequence came from a human donor. It is not recorded whose cells these are; they may come from a transplant donor. This chain's CDR3 is CACDSLLGDTRGPTDKLIF. In DNA form, the CDR3 reads TGTGCCTGTGACTCTCTACTGGGGGATACCAGGGGGCCCACCGATAAACTCATCTTT.